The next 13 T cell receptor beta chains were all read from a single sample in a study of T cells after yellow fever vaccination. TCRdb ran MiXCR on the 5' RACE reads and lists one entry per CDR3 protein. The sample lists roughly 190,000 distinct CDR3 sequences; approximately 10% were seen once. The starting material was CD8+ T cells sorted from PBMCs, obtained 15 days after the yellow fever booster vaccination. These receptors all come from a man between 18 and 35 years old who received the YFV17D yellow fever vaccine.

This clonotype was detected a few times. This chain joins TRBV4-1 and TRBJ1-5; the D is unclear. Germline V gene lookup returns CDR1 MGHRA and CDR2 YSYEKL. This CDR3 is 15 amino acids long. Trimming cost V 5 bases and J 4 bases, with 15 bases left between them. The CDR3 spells CASSRVGGQNQPQHF. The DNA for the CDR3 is TGCGCCAGCAGCAGGGTCGGTGGGCAGAATCAGCCCCAGCATTTT.

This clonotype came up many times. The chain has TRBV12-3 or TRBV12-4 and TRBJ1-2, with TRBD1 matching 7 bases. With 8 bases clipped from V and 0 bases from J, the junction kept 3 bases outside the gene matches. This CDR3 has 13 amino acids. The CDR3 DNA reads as TGTGCCAGCGGGGACAGTACTAACTATGGCTACACCTTC. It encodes CASGDSTNYGYTF.

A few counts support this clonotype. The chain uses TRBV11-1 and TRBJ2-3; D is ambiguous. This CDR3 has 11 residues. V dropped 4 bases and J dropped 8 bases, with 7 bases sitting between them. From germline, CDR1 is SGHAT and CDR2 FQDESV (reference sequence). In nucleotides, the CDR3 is TGTGCCAGCAGCTGGGGTACTACGCAGTATTTT. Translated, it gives CASSWGTTQYF.

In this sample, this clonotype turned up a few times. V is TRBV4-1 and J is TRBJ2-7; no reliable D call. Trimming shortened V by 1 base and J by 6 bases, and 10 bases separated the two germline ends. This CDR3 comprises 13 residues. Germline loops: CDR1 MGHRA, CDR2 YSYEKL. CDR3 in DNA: TGCGCCAGCAGCCAAGGGCGAGGATCCGAGCAGTACGTC. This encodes CASSQGRGSEQYV.

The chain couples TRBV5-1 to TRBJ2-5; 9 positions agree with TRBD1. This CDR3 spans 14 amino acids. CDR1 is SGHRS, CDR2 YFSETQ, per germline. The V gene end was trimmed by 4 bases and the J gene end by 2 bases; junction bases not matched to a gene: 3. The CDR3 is CASSTGQGQETQYF. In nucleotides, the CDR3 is TGCGCCAGCAGCACGGGACAGGGACAAGAGACCCAGTACTTC.

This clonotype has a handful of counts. As DNA, the CDR3 is TGTGCCAGCAGTGAATGGGGACAGGGCTCCGAGCAGTACGTC. The encoded protein is CASSEWGQGSEQYV. The chain uses TRBV2 and TRBJ2-7; 9 bases map to TRBD1. Unmatched junction bases numbered 5, after V lost 2 bases and J lost 6 bases. The CDR3 is 14 residues long. Germline V lookup: CDR1 SNHLY, CDR2 FYNNEI.

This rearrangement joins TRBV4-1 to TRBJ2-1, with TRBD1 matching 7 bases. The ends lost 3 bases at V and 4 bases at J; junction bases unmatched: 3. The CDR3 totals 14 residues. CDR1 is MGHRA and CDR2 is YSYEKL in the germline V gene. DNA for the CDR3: TGCGCCAGCAGCCATGGGGGACAGTACAATGAGCAGTTCTTC. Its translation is CASSHGGQYNEQFF.

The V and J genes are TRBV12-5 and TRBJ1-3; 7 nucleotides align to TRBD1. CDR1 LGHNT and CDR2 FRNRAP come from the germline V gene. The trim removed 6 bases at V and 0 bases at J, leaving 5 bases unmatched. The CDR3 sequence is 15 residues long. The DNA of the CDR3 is TGTGCTAGTGGGGTGGGACAGATCTCTGGAAACACCATATATTTT. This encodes CASGVGQISGNTIYF.

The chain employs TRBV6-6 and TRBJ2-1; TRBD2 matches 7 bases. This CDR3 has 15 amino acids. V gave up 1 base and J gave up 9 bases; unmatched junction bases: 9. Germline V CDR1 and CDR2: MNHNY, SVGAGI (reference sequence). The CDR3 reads CASSYWGGGRGEQFF. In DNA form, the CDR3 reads TGTGCCAGCAGTTACTGGGGGGGAGGGAGGGGTGAGCAGTTCTTC.

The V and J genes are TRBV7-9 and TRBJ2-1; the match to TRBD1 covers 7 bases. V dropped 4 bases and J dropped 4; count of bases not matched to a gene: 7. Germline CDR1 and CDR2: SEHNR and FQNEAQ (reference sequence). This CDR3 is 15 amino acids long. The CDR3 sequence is CASSWDSSGYNEQFF. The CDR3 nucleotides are TGTGCCAGCAGCTGGGACAGTTCAGGTTACAATGAGCAGTTCTTC.

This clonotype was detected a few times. CDR3 in DNA: TGTGCCAGCTCACCAGGGCGGACCTATAATTCACCCCTCCACTTT. As protein: CASSPGRTYNSPLHF. The chain recombines TRBV18 with TRBJ1-6; no clear D. Germline V gives CDR1 KGHSH, CDR2 LQKENI. CDR3 length: 15 residues. V dropped 2 bases and J dropped 2 bases, with 7 bases sitting between them.

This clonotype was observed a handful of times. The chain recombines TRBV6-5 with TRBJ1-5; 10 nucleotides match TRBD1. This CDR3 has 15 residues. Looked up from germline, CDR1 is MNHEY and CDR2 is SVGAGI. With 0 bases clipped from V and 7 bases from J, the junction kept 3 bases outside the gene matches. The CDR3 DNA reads TGTGCCAGCAGTTACTCGACAGGGGGCGGGCAGCCCCAGCATTTT. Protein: CASSYSTGGGQPQHF.

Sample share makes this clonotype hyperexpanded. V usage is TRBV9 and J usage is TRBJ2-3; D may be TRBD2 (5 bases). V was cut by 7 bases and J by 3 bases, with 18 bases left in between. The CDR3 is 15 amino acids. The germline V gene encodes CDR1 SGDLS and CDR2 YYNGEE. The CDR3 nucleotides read TGTGCCAGCTCCTCCTCGGGTAGCGCGACAGATACGCAGTATTTT. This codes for CASSSSGSATDTQYF.